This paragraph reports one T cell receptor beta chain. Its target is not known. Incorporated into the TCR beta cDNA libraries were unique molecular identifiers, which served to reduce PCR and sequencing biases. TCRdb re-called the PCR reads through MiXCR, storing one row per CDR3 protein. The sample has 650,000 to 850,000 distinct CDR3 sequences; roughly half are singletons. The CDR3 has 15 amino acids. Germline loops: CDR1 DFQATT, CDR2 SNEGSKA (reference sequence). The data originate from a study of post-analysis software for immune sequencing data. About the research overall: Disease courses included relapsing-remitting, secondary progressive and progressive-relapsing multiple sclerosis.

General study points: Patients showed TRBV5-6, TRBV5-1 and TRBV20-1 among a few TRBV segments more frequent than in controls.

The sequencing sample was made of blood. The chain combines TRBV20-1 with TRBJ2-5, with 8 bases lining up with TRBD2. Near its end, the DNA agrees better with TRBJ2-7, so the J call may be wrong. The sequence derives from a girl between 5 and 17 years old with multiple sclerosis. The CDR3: CSAILGAGVSYEQYF. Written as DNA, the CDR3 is TGCAGTGCCATTCTGGGAGCGGGAGTGAGTTACGAGCAGTACTTC.